The present T cell receptor beta chain was sequenced within a study of T cells in Graves' hyperthyroidism and ophthalmopathy. The study, taken as a whole, reports: Blood shared most expanded thyroid clonotypes above 0.001.

TCR beta CDR3 sequences were amplified from RNA transcripts. HTBI primers drove first-round RT-PCR of the TCR CDR3. One entry per CDR3 protein, called by TCRdb with MiXCR from the multiplex PCR reads. Among over 250,000 distinct CDR3 sequences listed, 20% to 30% were seen once. CDR1 ENHRY and CDR2 SYGVKD come from the germline V gene. The CDR3 extends over 12 amino acids. V shed 10 bases, J shed 10 bases, and the junction held 10 bases outside the gene matches. This clonotype was counted many times. Its antigen is currently unknown. Hyperthyroidism patients were newly diagnosed, had disease duration under 2 months, and were aged 18 to 65 years. Uncontrolled infections, other autoimmune diseases, pregnancy or lactation led to exclusion of patients.

The clonotype comes from a man between 35 and 55 years old with Graves' hyperthyroidism that later progressed to Graves' ophthalmopathy. Sample: blood. The chain has TRBV10-3 and TRBJ1-1; 9 bases agree with TRBD1. CDR3 sequence reads: CASRDRVLGAFF. CDR3 coding DNA: TGTGCCAGCCGGGACAGGGTTTTGGGAGCTTTCTTT.